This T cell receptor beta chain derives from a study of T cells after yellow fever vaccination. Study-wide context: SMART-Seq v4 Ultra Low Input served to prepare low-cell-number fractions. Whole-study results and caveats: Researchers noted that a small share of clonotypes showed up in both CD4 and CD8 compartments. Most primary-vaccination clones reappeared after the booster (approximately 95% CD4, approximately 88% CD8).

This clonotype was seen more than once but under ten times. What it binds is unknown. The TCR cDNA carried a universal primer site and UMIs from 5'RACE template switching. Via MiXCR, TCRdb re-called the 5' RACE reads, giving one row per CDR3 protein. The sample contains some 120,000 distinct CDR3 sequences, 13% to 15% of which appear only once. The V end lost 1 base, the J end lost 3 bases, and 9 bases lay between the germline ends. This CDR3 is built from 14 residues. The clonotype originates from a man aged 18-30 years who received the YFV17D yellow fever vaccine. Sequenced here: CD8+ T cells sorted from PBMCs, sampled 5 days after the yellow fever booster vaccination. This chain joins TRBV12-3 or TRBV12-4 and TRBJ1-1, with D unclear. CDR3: CASSLVRTYTEAFF. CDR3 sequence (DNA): TGTGCCAGCAGTTTAGTCAGAACTTACACTGAAGCTTTCTTT.